The present T cell receptor (beta chain) was sequenced within a study of tumor-infiltrating lymphocytes in localized non-small cell lung cancer. Overall study: Some samples were collected after neoadjuvant chemotherapy; smokers, never-smokers and several histologies were included. Study-level findings and limits: T-cell fraction did not differ between immunotypes IM1 and IM2. Tumor T-cell fraction from TCR sequencing was not associated with recurrence-free survival (p = 0.61). Only some patients had TCR sequencing, depending on available tissue.

Sequencing was performed with immunoSEQ multiplex PCR; in TCRdb, only in-frame clones are kept and a portion is missing. The table includes approximately 16,000 clones, over 35% detected once. This clone was seen ten or more times. The antigen remains undetermined. The CDR3 runs to 16 residues. The V end lost 0 bases, the J end lost 3 bases, and 9 bases lay between the germline ends. Germline CDR1 and CDR2: MGHRA and YSYEKL. The genes are TRBV4-1 and TRBJ2-6; D is undetermined. The TCR comes from a human donor with non-small cell lung cancer. Material: lung tumor tissue. The CDR3 reads CASSQDWSGGANVLTF. The CDR3 DNA follows: TGCGCCAGCAGCCAAGATTGGTCCGGTGGGGCCAACGTCCTGACTTTC.